This note documents a single T cell receptor (beta chain) sequence. Patients in Seattle were enrolled during active infection, then followed longitudinally. Original handling: It was from reference gene primer amplification that nucleated cell counts were estimated. Profiled with immunoSEQ multiplex PCR; TCRdb holds only in-frame clones, not every one. Clonal size and the V and J genes are those of that table, whereas D and trimming came from the DNA. The sample records 35,000 to 45,000 clones, just over 90% being singletons. This entry belongs to a study of blood T cell repertoires in COVID-19. On the study more broadly: From the United States, Italy and Spain came samples of acute and convalescent COVID-19. Sources were T cells, B-cell-depleted T cells, or PBMCs; the material itself was cDNA or gDNA.

The CDR3 sequence is 13 residues long. The germline CDR1 and CDR2 sequences are LNHDA and SQIVND (reference sequence). J gave up 7 bases and V 2 bases, and 4 bases lay outside the gene matches. Source material: peripheral blood. The clonotype comes from a man aged 45-60 years with COVID-19, enrolled during active disease. The chain has TRBV19 and TRBJ1-1; 7 bases are a match to TRBD1. The CDR3 region is CASSIQQGSEAFF. The DNA of the CDR3 is TGTGCCAGTAGTATACAACAGGGGAGTGAAGCTTTCTTT.